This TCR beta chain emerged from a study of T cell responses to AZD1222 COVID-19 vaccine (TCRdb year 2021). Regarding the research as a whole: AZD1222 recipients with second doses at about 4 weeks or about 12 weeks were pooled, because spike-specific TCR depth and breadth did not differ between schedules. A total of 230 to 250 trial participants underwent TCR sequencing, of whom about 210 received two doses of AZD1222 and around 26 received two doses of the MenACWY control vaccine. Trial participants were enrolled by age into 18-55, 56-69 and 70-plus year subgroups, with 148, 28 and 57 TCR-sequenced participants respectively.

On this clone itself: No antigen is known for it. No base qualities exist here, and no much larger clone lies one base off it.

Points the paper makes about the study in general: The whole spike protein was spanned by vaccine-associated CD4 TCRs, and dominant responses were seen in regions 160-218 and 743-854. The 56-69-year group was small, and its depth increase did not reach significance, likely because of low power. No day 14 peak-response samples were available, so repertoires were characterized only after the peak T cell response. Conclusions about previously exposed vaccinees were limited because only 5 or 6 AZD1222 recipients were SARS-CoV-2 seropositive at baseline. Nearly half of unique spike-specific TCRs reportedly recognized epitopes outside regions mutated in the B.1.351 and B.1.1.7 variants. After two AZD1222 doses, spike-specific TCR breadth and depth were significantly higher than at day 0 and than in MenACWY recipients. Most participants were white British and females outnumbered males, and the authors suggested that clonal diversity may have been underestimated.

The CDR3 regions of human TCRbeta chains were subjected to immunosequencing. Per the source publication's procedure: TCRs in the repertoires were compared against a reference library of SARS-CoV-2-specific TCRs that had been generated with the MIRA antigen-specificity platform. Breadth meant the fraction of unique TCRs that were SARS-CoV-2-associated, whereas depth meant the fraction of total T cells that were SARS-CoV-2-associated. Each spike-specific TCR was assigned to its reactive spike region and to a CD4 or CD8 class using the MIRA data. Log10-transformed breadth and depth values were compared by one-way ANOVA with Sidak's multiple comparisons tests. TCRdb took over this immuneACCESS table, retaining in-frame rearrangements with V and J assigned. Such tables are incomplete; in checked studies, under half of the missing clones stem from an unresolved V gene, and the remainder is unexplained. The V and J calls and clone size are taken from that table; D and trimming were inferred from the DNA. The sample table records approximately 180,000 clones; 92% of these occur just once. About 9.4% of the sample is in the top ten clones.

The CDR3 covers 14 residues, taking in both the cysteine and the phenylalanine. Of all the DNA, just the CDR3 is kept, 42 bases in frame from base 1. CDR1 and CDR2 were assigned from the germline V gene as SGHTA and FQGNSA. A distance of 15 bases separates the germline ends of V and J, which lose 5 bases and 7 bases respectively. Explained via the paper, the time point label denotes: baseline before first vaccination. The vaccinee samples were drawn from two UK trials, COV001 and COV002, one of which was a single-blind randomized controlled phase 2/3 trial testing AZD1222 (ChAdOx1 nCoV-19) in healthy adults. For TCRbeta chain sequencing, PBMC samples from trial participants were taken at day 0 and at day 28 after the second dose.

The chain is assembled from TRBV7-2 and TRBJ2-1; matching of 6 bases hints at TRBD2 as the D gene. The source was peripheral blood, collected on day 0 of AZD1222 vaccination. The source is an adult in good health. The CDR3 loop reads CASSRERLVNEQFF. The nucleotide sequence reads TGTGCCAGCAGCAGAGAGAGACTAGTAAATGAGCAGTTCTTC.